This T cell receptor beta chain was captured in a study of shared clonotypes between healthy human individuals. Those who donated, Caucasian adults without exception, all lived in Nashville, Tennessee. CD45RA+ naive and CD45RA-negative memory subsets were separated from CD4+ cells. Comment on this clone: What it binds is not known. Other DNA sequences of this sample code for an identical CDR3.

Study observations and caveats: Between a few donors, naive CD4 clonotypes were shared at a level of around 4.8%.

TCRdb's table, derived via immunoSEQ multiplex PCR, lists solely in-frame clones and lacks some. The profile shows about 2,500,000 clones, over 85% of them singletons. This clonotype was obtained from a man aged 18 to 29 in good health. The sample consisted of naive CD4+ T cells sorted from blood. Subset given: CD45RA+ positively selected.

The CDR3 region is CASSYIDTQYF. CDR3 nucleotide sequence: TGTGCCAGCAGTTATATAGATACGCAGTATTTT. The chain carries TRBV6-5 and TRBJ2-3; D uncertain. V was clipped by 3 bases and J by 5 bases, with 3 bases between them. The CDR3 runs to 11 residues. From germline, CDR1 is MNHEY and CDR2 SVGAGI.